A selection of T cell receptor beta chains follows, all from one sample in a study of T-cell reconstitution after alpha-beta-depleted transplantation in children. From the PCR reads, TCRdb called clonotypes with MiXCR, one entry per CDR3 protein. The sample consists of about 500,000 distinct CDR3 sequences, about 31% of them appearing once. The source material was PBMCs from the stem cell graft donor, sampled from the stem cell graft. The receptors derive from a human donor who donated a stem cell graft to a child with aplastic anemia. Each CDR3 is given with its conserved first and last residue. A D gene is named only where the DNA matches it firmly. Only some rows state a clone size, as once, few, many or a class for expanded clones.

clone_size	d_call	j_call	v_call	cdr3_nt	cdr3_aa
few	TRBD1	TRBJ1-1	TRBV12-3/TRBV12-4	TGTGCCAGCACCAACGCTGGGACAGGGAGAACTGAAGCTTTCTTT	CASTNAGTGRTEAFF
few	TRBD2	TRBJ2-3	TRBV7-2	TGTGCCAGCAGCTTAGGAGGGACTAGCGGGCCAGATACGCAGTATTTT	CASSLGGTSGPDTQYF
few	.	TRBJ1-1	TRBV10-3	TGTGCCATCAGTGAGTCTTGGTCGGAAGCTTTCTTT	CAISESWSEAFF
.	.	TRBJ1-5	TRBV7-2	TGTGCCAGCAGCCAAATGGACGGTAGCAATCAGCCCCAGCATTTT	CASSQMDGSNQPQHF
.	.	TRBJ2-1	TRBV7-2	TGTGCCAGCAGCTTAGGAAACAAAGCCGATGAGCAGTTCTTC	CASSLGNKADEQFF
few	.	TRBJ1-3	TRBV6-5	TGTGCCAGCAGTTACCGGGCCGGTCCTGGAAACACCATATATTTT	CASSYRAGPGNTIYF
.	.	TRBJ2-7	TRBV6-5	TGTGCCAGTGGGCAGGGGTCCTACGAGCAGTACTTC	CASGQGSYEQYF
.	TRBD2	TRBJ2-1	TRBV20-1	TGCAGTGCTATTGCGGGAGCGGCTTACAATGAGCAGTTCTTC	CSAIAGAAYNEQFF
few	.	TRBJ1-1	TRBV7-9	TGTGCCAGCAGCCAGGTCGGGACTGAAGCTTTCTTT	CASSQVGTEAFF
.	.	TRBJ2-3	TRBV29-1	TGCAGCGTTGAAGAGACACCGACGGACACAGATACGCAGTATTTT	CSVEETPTDTDTQYF
.	.	TRBJ2-1	TRBV6-1	TGTGCCAGCGGACCAAGGACTCGATACAATGAGCAGTTCTTC	CASGPRTRYNEQFF
few	.	TRBJ2-7	TRBV29-1	TGCAGCGTTCAGGGTTTAGACTCCTACGAGCAGTACTTC	CSVQGLDSYEQYF
few	.	TRBJ1-5	TRBV5-5	TGTGCCAGCAGCTTGGCCGAGGCAAGTAGGGCCAATCAGCCCCAGCATTTT	CASSLAEASRANQPQHF
few	.	TRBJ1-2	TRBV12-3/TRBV12-4	TGTGCCAGCACCCACCGGGCCGCGGATGGCTACACCTTC	CASTHRAADGYTF
few	.	TRBJ2-1	TRBV30	TGTGCCTGGAGTGTGTACAATGAGCAGTTCTTC	CAWSVYNEQFF
.	.	TRBJ1-6	TRBV7-2	TGTGCCAGCAGCTTAGGTTCCAGGGCGGGTTCACCCCTCCACTTT	CASSLGSRAGSPLHF
many	.	TRBJ2-1	TRBV29-1	TGCAGCGTTTCATCTAGGAACTACAATGAGCAGTTCTTC	CSVSSRNYNEQFF
.	TRBD1	TRBJ1-4	TRBV5-1	TGCGCCAGCAGCTTGAAGGGGCACGACAGGGGCCCTAATGAAAAACTGTTTTTT	CASSLKGHDRGPNEKLFF
few	.	TRBJ2-3	TRBV24-1	TGTGCCACCATGGAGAAACGCACAGATACGCAGTATTTT	CATMEKRTDTQYF
.	TRBD2	TRBJ2-2	TRBV7-9	TGTGCCAGCAGCCCCCGTTCGAGCGGGGGCACCGGGGAGCTGTTTTTT	CASSPRSSGGTGELFF
.	.	TRBJ1-1	TRBV4-2	TGTGCCAGCCGACAGACACAGGGAGTGAACACTGAAGCTTTCTTT	CASRQTQGVNTEAFF
.	TRBD2	TRBJ2-3	TRBV24-1	TGTGCCACCAGTGATCCCCGTACTAGCGCGGATACGCAGTATTTT	CATSDPRTSADTQYF
.	.	TRBJ2-3	TRBV6-1	TGTGCCAGCGGAGGGATGAGGACAGGAGATACGCAGTATTTT	CASGGMRTGDTQYF
.	TRBD2	TRBJ2-1	TRBV11-2	TGTGCCAGCAGCTTTCTGGCTAGCGGGCACTCAGTATACAATGAGCAGTTCTTC	CASSFLASGHSVYNEQFF
.	.	TRBJ1-1	TRBV10-3	TGTGCCATCAGTGAGTTCGAAGACACTGAAGCTTTCTTT	CAISEFEDTEAFF
.	TRBD2	TRBJ2-1	TRBV19	TGTGCCAGTAGTCCGAGCGGGAGCGGGCGGAAAGAGCAGTTCTTC	CASSPSGSGRKEQFF
.	.	TRBJ1-3	TRBV20-1	TGCAGTGCTAGAGATCTTCTGCCGGCGCGGGGAAACACCATATATTTT	CSARDLLPARGNTIYF
few	.	TRBJ2-3	TRBV7-2	TGTGCCAGCACTTCGGGACCCTTCACAGATACGCAGTATTTT	CASTSGPFTDTQYF
.	.	TRBJ2-4	TRBV4-3	TGCGCCAGCAGCCAAGATGGGGCAGCCAAAAACATTCAGTACTTC	CASSQDGAAKNIQYF
.	TRBD1	TRBJ1-1	TRBV4-2	TGTGCCAGCAGCCAACAACAGGGGGCGAACACTGAAGCTTTCTTT	CASSQQQGANTEAFF
once	.	TRBJ1-5	TRBV12-3/TRBV12-4	TGTGCCAGCAGTCTTAGGGTCGGGGGCCATCAGCCCCAGCATTTT	CASSLRVGGHQPQHF
.	TRBD2	TRBJ2-1	TRBV6-2/TRBV6-3	TGTGCCAGCAGTTACTCGACCTTTAAGCGGGAGACGCGTGTTGGGTATGAGCAGTTCTTC	CASSYSTFKRETRVGYEQFF
.	.	TRBJ2-4	TRBV12-3/TRBV12-4	TGTGCCAGCAGTATTTCGGGCGGGGAGTTGGCCAAAAACATTCAGTACTTC	CASSISGGELAKNIQYF
.	.	TRBJ2-4	TRBV11-2	TGTGCCAGCAGCTTAGATTCCCAGAACATTCAGTACTTC	CASSLDSQNIQYF
.	.	TRBJ2-1	TRBV20-1	TGCAGCCCAAACCGGGACCCGCCCTACAATGAGCAGTTCTTC	CSPNRDPPYNEQFF
few	.	TRBJ1-1	TRBV7-2	TGTGCCAGCAGCTTTAATGGCGGGGACACTGAAGCTTTCTTT	CASSFNGGDTEAFF
few	TRBD2	TRBJ2-2	TRBV20-1	TGCAGTGCGCTGGTAGCGGGAGGGAGCACCGGGGAGCTGTTTTTT	CSALVAGGSTGELFF
.	.	TRBJ2-3	TRBV10-3	TGTGCCTCTTCTACAGGGACCCAGCAGTATTTT	CASSTGTQQYF
few	.	TRBJ1-1	TRBV5-1	TGCGCCAGCAGCTTGAACATGAACACTGAAGCTTTCTTT	CASSLNMNTEAFF
.	.	TRBJ2-1	TRBV12-3/TRBV12-4	TGTGCCAGCAGGACTAGGGGGAATGAGCAGTTCTTC	CASRTRGNEQFF
.	.	TRBJ2-1	TRBV10-3	TGTGCCATCAGTGAAGGGCTCTACAATGAGCAGTTCTTC	CAISEGLYNEQFF
few	.	TRBJ2-2	TRBV7-2	TGTGCCAGCAGCCAGCCGCCCGGGGAGCTGTTTTTT	CASSQPPGELFF
few	.	TRBJ2-3	TRBV7-2	TGTGCCAGCAGCTTTACCGGGACCGGCAGCACAGATACGCAGTATTTT	CASSFTGTGSTDTQYF
.	TRBD2	TRBJ2-3	TRBV20-1	TGCAGTGCTAGGGCCGGGAGGGCCTTAGATACGCAGTATTTT	CSARAGRALDTQYF
.	.	TRBJ1-6	TRBV20-1	TGCAGTGCTAGAGATCGAGAAAGAATGACGAGCTCCTATAATTCACCCCTCCACTTT	CSARDRERMTSSYNSPLHF
.	TRBD1	TRBJ2-2	TRBV29-1	TGCAGCGTCCCTAAGGGGGCGATCAATCCCGGGGAGCTGTTTTTT	CSVPKGAINPGELFF
.	.	TRBJ2-6	TRBV29-1	TGCAGCGTTGAGAAAGCCTCTGGGGCCAACGTCCTGACTTTC	CSVEKASGANVLTF
.	.	TRBJ1-4	TRBV14	TGTGCCAGCAGTTCGCAGGAGGAAAAACTGTTTTTT	CASSSQEEKLFF
.	.	TRBJ1-1	TRBV29-1	TGCAGCGCCAGACAGAAAAACACTGAAGCTTTCTTT	CSARQKNTEAFF
.	TRBD1	TRBJ1-5	TRBV6-2/TRBV6-3	TGTGCCACACACGGGACAGGGGTCAATCAGCCCCAGCATTTT	CATHGTGVNQPQHF
.	.	TRBJ2-2	TRBV5-1	TGCGCCAGCAGCTTACCATACGCCGGGGAGCTGTTTTTT	CASSLPYAGELFF
.	TRBD1	TRBJ2-5	TRBV6-2/TRBV6-3	TGTGCCAGCAGTTACGTGGGACAGGGGTGGGAGACCCAGTACTTC	CASSYVGQGWETQYF